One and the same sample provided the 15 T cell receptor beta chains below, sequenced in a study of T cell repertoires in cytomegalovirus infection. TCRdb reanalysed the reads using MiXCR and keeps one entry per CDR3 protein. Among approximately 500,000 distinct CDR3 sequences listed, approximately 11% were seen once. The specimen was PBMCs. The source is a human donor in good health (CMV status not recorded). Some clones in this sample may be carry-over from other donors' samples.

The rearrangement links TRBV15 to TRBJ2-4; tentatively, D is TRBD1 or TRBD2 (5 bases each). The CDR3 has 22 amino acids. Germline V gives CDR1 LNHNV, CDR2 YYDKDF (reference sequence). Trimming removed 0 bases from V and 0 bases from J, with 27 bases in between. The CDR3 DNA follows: TGTGCCACCAGCAGAGAGTCCCTCGCCGGGGCGTCCTACCTTTTAGCCAAAAACATTCAGTACTTC. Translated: CATSRESLAGASYLLAKNIQYF. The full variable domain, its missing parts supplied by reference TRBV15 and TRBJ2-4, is DAMVIQNPRYQVTQFGKPVTLSCSQTLNHNVMYWYQQKSSQAPKLLFHYYDKDFNNEADTPDNFQSRRPNTSFCFLDIRSPGLGDTAMYLCATSRESLAGASYLLAKNIQYFGAGTRLSVL.

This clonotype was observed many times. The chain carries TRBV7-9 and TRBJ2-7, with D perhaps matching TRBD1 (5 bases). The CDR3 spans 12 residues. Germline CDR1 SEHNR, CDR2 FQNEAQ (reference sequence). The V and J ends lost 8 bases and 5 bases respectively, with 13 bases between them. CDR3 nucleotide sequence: TGTGCCAGCGGGGCCGTTCCCCACGAGCAGTACTTC. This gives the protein CASGAVPHEQYF.

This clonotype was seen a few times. In DNA, the CDR3 is TGCGCCAGCAGCCAAGCTAGTGACAGTGACAATCAGCCCCAGCATTTT. It is translated as CASSQASDSDNQPQHF. The chain combines TRBV4-1 with TRBJ1-5; D may be TRBD1 (5 bases). The CDR3 sequence is 16 residues long. The germline gives CDR1 MGHRA, CDR2 YSYEKL. Trimming pared 1 base from V and 3 bases from J, leaving 13 bases between.

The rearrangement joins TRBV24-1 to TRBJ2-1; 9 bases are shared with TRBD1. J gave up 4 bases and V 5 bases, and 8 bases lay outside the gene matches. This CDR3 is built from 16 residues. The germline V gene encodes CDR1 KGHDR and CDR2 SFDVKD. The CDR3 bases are TGTGCCACCAGTGGCTCCCGGGACAGGGTTTACAATGAGCAGTTCTTC. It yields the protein CATSGSRDRVYNEQFF.

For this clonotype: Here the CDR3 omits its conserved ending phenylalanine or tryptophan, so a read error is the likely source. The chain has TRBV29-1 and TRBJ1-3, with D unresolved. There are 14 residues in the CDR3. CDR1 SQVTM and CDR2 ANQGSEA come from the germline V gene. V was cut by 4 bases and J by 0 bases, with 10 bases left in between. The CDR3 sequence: CSVGGSSSGNTIYS. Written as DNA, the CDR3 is TGCAGCGTTGGGGGTTCCTCCTCTGGAAACACCATATATTCT.

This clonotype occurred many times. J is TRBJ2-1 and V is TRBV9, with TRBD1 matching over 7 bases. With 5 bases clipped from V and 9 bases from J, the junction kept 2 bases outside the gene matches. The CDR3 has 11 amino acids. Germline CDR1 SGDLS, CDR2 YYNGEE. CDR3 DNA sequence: TGTGCCAGCAGTCCAGGGGGTGAGCAGTTCTTC. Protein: CASSPGGEQFF.

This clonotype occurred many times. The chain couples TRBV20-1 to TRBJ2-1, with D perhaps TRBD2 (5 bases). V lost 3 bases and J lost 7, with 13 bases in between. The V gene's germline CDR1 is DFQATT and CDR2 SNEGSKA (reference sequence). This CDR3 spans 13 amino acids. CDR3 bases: TGCAGTGCTAGCCCACTAGACTTGAATGAGCAGTTCTTC. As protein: CSASPLDLNEQFF.

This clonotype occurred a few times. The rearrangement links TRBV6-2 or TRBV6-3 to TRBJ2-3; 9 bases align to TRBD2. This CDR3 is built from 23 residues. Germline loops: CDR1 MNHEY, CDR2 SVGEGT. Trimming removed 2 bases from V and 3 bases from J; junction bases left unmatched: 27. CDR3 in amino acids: CASSYPVYFIAGATSSGTDTQYF. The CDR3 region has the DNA TGTGCCAGCAGTTACCCTGTCTATTTCATAGCGGGAGCCACTAGCTCTGGGACAGATACGCAGTATTTT.

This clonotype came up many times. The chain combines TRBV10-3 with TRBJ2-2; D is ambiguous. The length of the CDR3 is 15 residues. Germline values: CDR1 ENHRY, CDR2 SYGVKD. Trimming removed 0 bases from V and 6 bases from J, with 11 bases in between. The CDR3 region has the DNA TGTGCCATCAGTGAGTCTAGGAGCCCAGCCGGGGAGCTGTTTTTT. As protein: CAISESRSPAGELFF.

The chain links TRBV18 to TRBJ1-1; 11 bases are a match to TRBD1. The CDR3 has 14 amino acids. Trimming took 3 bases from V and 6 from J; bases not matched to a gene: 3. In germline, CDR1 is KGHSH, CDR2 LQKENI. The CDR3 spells CASSPADRGPEAFF. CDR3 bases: TGTGCCAGCTCACCCGCGGACAGGGGGCCTGAAGCTTTCTTT.

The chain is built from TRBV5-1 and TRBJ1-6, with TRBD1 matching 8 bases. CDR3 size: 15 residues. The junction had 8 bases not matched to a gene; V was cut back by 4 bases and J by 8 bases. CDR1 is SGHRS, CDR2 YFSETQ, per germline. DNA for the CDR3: TGCGCCAGCAGCCCTAGAACAGGGGGTGATTCACCCCTCCACTTT. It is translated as CASSPRTGGDSPLHF.

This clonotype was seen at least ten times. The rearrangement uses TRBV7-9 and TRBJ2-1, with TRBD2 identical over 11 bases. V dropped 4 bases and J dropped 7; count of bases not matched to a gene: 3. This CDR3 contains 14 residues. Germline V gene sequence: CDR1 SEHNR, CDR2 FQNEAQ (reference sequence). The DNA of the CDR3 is TGTGCCAGCAGCTCGACTAGCGGGAATAATGAGCAGTTCTTC. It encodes CASSSTSGNNEQFF.

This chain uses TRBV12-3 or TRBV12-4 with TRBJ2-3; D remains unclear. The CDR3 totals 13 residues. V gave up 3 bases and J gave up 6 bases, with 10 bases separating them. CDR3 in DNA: TGTGCCAGCAGTTTCTCGCGCCTTGATACGCAGTATTTT. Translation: CASSFSRLDTQYF.

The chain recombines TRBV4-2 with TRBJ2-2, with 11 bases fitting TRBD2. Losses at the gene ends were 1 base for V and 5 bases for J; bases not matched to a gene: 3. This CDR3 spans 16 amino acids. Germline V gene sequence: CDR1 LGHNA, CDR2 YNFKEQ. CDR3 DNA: TGTGCCAGCAGCCAAGGTCGGACTAGCGGGACCGGGGAGCTGTTTTTT. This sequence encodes CASSQGRTSGTGELFF.

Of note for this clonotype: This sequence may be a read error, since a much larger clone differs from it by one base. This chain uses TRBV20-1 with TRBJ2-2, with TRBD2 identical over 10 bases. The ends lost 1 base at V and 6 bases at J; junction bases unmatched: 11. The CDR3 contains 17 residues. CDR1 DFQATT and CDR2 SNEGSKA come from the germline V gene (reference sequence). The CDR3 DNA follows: TGCAGTGCTAGAGCGTCAGCCTACAGCGGGAGGGCCGGGGAGCTGTTTTTT. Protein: CSARASAYSGRAGELFF.